The 29 T cell receptor beta chains listed next were all sequenced from one sample in a study of blood T cell repertoires in COVID-19. Here immunoSEQ multiplex PCR was the method, and the copy in TCRdb shows in-frame clones only, minus some. The table has 150,000 or so clones, approximately 90% seen once. The sample consisted of peripheral blood. Source of these receptors: a man aged 55 to 70 with COVID-19, enrolled during active disease.

This clone has a handful of counts. V is TRBV13 and J is TRBJ2-5, with 9 bases matching TRBD2. V lost 3 bases to trimming and J lost 6 bases; unmatched junction nucleotides: 8. This CDR3 is 15 amino acids long. In germline, CDR1 is PRHDT, CDR2 FYEKMQ (reference sequence). The CDR3 reads CASSLAGGAGKTQYF. CDR3 coding DNA: TGTGCCAGCAGCTTGGCGGGGGGGGCCGGGAAGACCCAGTACTTC.

The chain has TRBV7-2 and TRBJ1-5; 10 positions match TRBD1. Germline CDR1 and CDR2: SGHTA and FQGNSA. With V trimmed by 5 bases and J by 4 bases, 8 bases remained unmatched. This CDR3 has 16 amino acids. The CDR3 bases are TGTGCCAGCAGCCCAATGGACAGGGGGGGGAATCAGCCCCAGCATTTT. This codes for CASSPMDRGGNQPQHF. Variable domain in full (rest from reference TRBV7-2 and TRBJ1-5): GAGVSQSPSNKVTEKGKDVELRCDPISGHTALYWYRQSLGQGLEFLIYFQGNSAPDKSGLPSDRFSAERTGGSVSTLTIQRTQQEDSAVYLCASSPMDRGGNQPQHFGDGTRLSIL.

J is TRBJ1-6 and V is TRBV19; the match to TRBD1 covers 10 bases. Trimming removed 5 bases from V and 7 bases from J; junction bases left unmatched: 5. Germline V lookup: CDR1 LNHDA, CDR2 SQIVND (reference sequence). This CDR3 region has 15 residues. The CDR3 nucleotides read TGTGCCAGTAGTTCTGGACAGGGGGGGAATTCACCCCTCCACTTT. It yields the protein CASSSGQGGNSPLHF.

V and J are TRBV7-9 and TRBJ2-2; 11 nucleotides line up with TRBD1. Germline assignment: CDR1 SEHNR and CDR2 FQNEAQ (reference sequence). The CDR3 runs 15 residues. The V and J ends lost 2 bases and 6 bases, in that order; junction bases with no gene match: 2. The CDR3 DNA reads TGTGCCAGCAGCTTATGGACAGGGGGCTCCGGGGAGCTGTTTTTT. It codes for CASSLWTGGSGELFF.

The chain carries TRBV9 and TRBJ2-1; maybe TRBD2 (6 bases). The CDR3 has 14 residues. Germline V gene lookup returns CDR1 SGDLS and CDR2 YYNGEE. Trimming cost V 3 bases and J 2 bases, with 9 bases left between them. The CDR3 region is CASSGRLAYNEQFF. Written as DNA, the CDR3 is TGTGCCAGCAGCGGAAGACTAGCCTACAATGAGCAGTTCTTC.

This chain connects TRBV10-3 to TRBJ1-4; D might be TRBD1 (5 bases). The CDR3 is 14 amino acids. Germline V gene lookup returns CDR1 ENHRY and CDR2 SYGVKD. Trimming took off 0 bases at V and 7 bases at J, with 9 bases between the two ends. The CDR3 nucleotides read TGTGCCATCAGTGAGTCAGGGGTATCTGAAAAACTGTTTTTT. Amino acid sequence: CAISESGVSEKLFF.

This chain links TRBV7-3 with TRBJ2-2; no clear D. The germline gives CDR1 SGHTA, CDR2 FQGTGA. V was pared by 8 bases and J by 2 bases, with 12 bases between. CDR3 length: 14 amino acids. The CDR3 spells CASSLVANTGELFF. CDR3 coding DNA: TGTGCCAGCTCTCTGGTAGCTAACACCGGGGAGCTGTTTTTT.

This rearrangement joins TRBV3-1 (or the pseudogene TRBV3-2) to TRBJ1-5; no definite D call. The V end was cut by 4 bases, the J end by 3 bases, with 7 bases between. Germline V gene data show CDR1 as LGHDT and CDR2 as YNNKEL (reference sequence). The CDR3 length is 13 residues. The CDR3 spells CASSPRDNQPQHF. In DNA, the CDR3 is TGTGCCAGCAGCCCCCGGGACAATCAGCCCCAGCATTTT.

This chain links TRBV9 with TRBJ1-2; the D is unclear. The CDR3 is 13 residues long. Trimming pared 4 bases from V and 0 bases from J, leaving 7 bases between. Germline lookup yields CDR1 SGDLS and CDR2 YYNGEE. CDR3 in DNA: TGTGCCAGCAGCTCAGGTACTAACTATGGCTACACCTTC. Translating gives CASSSGTNYGYTF.

The CDR3 sequence: CASRPGLAKNEQFF. CDR3 DNA sequence: TGTGCCAGCAGGCCGGGACTAGCAAAGAATGAGCAGTTCTTC. The gene calls are TRBV2 and TRBJ2-1; 9 nucleotides match TRBD2. After removal of 6 bases from V and 7 bases from J, the junction contained 7 bases not matched to a gene. CDR3 length: 14 residues. Looked up from germline, CDR1 is SNHLY and CDR2 is FYNNEI.

The chain couples TRBV7-2 to TRBJ1-3, with D unclear. The CDR3 is 15 residues long. Germline loops: CDR1 SGHTA, CDR2 FQGNSA. V was cut by 5 bases and J by 2 bases, with 13 bases left in between. This CDR3 is CASSPTIEAGNTIYF. The DNA for the CDR3 is TGTGCCAGCAGCCCGACCATAGAGGCTGGAAACACCATATATTTT.

About this clone: A junction end diverges from the germline sequence, so it may reflect a read error. The gene calls are TRBV19 and TRBJ2-1; 12 positions match TRBD2. The CDR3 has 12 residues. In germline, CDR1 is LNHDA, CDR2 SQIVND (reference sequence). DNA for the CDR3: TGTGCCAGTAGAGCTAGCGGGGGGGCCAAAATCTTC. Its protein is CASRASGGAKIF.

This clone was counted once. This chain joins TRBV10-3 and TRBJ1-6; TRBD1 aligns across 8 bases. CDR3 length: 14 amino acids. Germline V CDR1 and CDR2: ENHRY, SYGVKD. The ends lost 2 bases at V and 7 bases at J; junction bases unmatched: 1. The CDR3 DNA reads TGTGCCATCAGTGAGAACAGGGGGAATTCACCCCTCCACTTT. Its protein product is CAISENRGNSPLHF.

This chain uses TRBV6-5 with TRBJ1-2; 8 bases are a match to TRBD1. CDR3 size: 14 residues. Germline V gene data show CDR1 as MNHEY and CDR2 as SVGAGI. V was pared by 7 bases and J by 4 bases, with 8 bases of the junction left unmatched. The CDR3 DNA reads TGTGCCAGCACCTGGACAGGGTCACCCTATGGCTACACCTTC. Protein product: CASTWTGSPYGYTF.

The CDR3 DNA is TGTGCCAGCAGCCTTCAGGGACAGTATAATTCACCCCTCCACTTT. Its protein product is CASSLQGQYNSPLHF. The chain joins TRBV7-9 to TRBJ1-6; 7 bases fit TRBD1. CDR3 length equals 15 residues. The J segment lost 4 bases and the V segment lost 5 bases, leaving 5 bases of the junction unmatched. Germline loops: CDR1 SEHNR, CDR2 FQNEAQ (reference sequence).

V gene TRBV5-1 combines with J gene TRBJ1-1; 7 bases fit TRBD1. The CDR3 has 14 residues. Germline CDR1 and CDR2: SGHRS and YFSETQ. J gave up 2 bases and V 10 bases, and 11 bases lay outside the gene matches. The CDR3 sequence is CASGMTGLNTEAFF. For the CDR3, the DNA is TGCGCCTCAGGAATGACAGGGCTAAACACTGAAGCTTTCTTT.

This chain joins TRBV5-4 and TRBJ2-5; 8 bases are shared with TRBD1. The CDR3 has 18 residues. Germline V CDR1 and CDR2: SGHNT, YYREEE (reference sequence). V was pared by 1 base and J by 3 bases, with 14 bases of the junction left unmatched. The CDR3 DNA reads as TGTGCCAGCAGCTTGCGATATTCGGCGCAGGGGGCGAAAGAGACCCAGTACTTC. Protein: CASSLRYSAQGAKETQYF. Together with reference TRBV5-4 and TRBJ2-5, the CDR3 gives the full variable domain: ETGVTQSPTHLIKTRGQQVTLRCSSQSGHNTVSWYQQALGQGPQFIFQYYREEENGRGNFPPRFSGLQFPNYSSELNVNALELDDSALYLCASSLRYSAQGAKETQYFGPGTRLLVL.

The chain employs TRBV7-3 and TRBJ1-2; 7 nucleotides align to TRBD1. There are 14 residues in the CDR3. Germline V gene lookup returns CDR1 SGHTA and CDR2 FQGTGA. V lost 2 bases to trimming and J lost 3 bases; unmatched junction nucleotides: 3. The CDR3 DNA sequence: TGTGCCAGCAGCTTACAGGGGGACGACTATGGCTACACCTTC. Protein: CASSLQGDDYGYTF.

The chain combines TRBV2 with TRBJ1-2; 11 bases fit TRBD1. From germline, CDR1 is SNHLY and CDR2 FYNNEI. V shed 9 bases, J shed 8 bases, and the junction held 2 bases outside the gene matches. The CDR3 is 11 amino acids. The CDR3, as DNA: TGTGCCAGTGGACAGGGGGCCGGCTACACCTTC. Amino acid sequence: CASGQGAGYTF. The whole variable domain, remainder taken from reference TRBV2 and TRBJ1-2, is EPEVTQTPSHQVTQMGQEVILRCVPISNHLYFYWYRQILGQKVEFLVSFYNNEISEKSEIFDDQFSVERPDGSNFTLKIRSTKLEDSAMYFCASGQGAGYTFGSGTRLTVV.

The chain combines TRBV11-2 with TRBJ1-1; D remains unclear. Trimming pared 1 base from V and 3 bases from J, leaving 12 bases between. Germline V gene data show CDR1 as SGHAT and CDR2 as FQNNGV. CDR3 length: 15 amino acids. In nucleotides, the CDR3 is TGTGCCAGCAGCTTAGTTGTCGGAGGCGACACTGAAGCTTTCTTT. Amino acid sequence: CASSLVVGGDTEAFF.

This sequence joins TRBV6-5 and TRBJ1-4; no definite D call. Germline CDR1 MNHEY, CDR2 SVGAGI. Trimming removed 6 bases at V and 5 bases at J, with 10 bases between. This CDR3 comprises 13 residues. This CDR3 reads CASRARGNEKLFF. The CDR3 nucleotides read TGTGCCAGCAGAGCACGAGGCAATGAAAAACTGTTTTTT.

The rearrangement joins TRBV6-5 to TRBJ2-7; 8 bases are shared with TRBD1. J lost 4 bases, V lost 5 bases, and 7 bases had no gene match. The CDR3 is 14 amino acids. Germline V gives CDR1 MNHEY, CDR2 SVGAGI. The chain's CDR3 is CASSPPDRAYEQYF. The CDR3 DNA is TGTGCCAGCAGTCCCCCGGACAGGGCTTACGAGCAGTACTTC.

This clone was seen once. The chain links TRBV6-5 to TRBJ2-7, with D tentatively TRBD1 (6 bases). From germline, CDR1 is MNHEY and CDR2 SVGAGI. Trimming left V 10 bases short and J 1 base short, with 14 bases between. The CDR3 spans 13 residues. CDR3 nucleotide sequence: TGTGCCATCGATAGGGGGAAGTCCTACGAGCAGTACTTC. Its translation: CAIDRGKSYEQYF.

The chain employs TRBV5-1 and TRBJ1-1; possibly TRBD1 for D (5 bases). The germline V and J ends were trimmed by 4 bases and 0 bases, with 10 bases remaining between them. Germline V lookup: CDR1 SGHRS, CDR2 YFSETQ. This CDR3 contains 14 residues. This CDR3 reads CASSQGIMNTEAFF. The CDR3 DNA sequence: TGCGCCAGCAGCCAGGGCATCATGAACACTGAAGCTTTCTTT.

J is TRBJ1-5 and V is TRBV2, with TRBD1 identical over 7 bases. Germline V gene lookup returns CDR1 SNHLY and CDR2 FYNNEI. The J segment lost 6 bases and the V segment lost 3 bases, leaving 8 bases of the junction unmatched. The CDR3 covers 15 residues. CDR3 loop: CASSDKTGSSQPQHF. CDR3 DNA sequence: TGTGCCAGCAGTGATAAGACAGGGAGTAGTCAGCCCCAGCATTTT.

The chain links TRBV7-2 to TRBJ1-2, with D perhaps matching TRBD1 (6 bases). In germline, CDR1 is SGHTA, CDR2 FQGNSA. The CDR3 loop spans 14 amino acids. With 4 bases removed from V and 8 bases from J, the gap between germline ends came to 17 bases. The CDR3 spells CASSSGAQGLGYTF. The DNA for the CDR3 is TGTGCCAGCAGCTCAGGGGCACAGGGTCTCGGCTACACCTTC.

This clone was detected only once. The rearrangement uses TRBV28 and TRBJ1-1; possible D gene TRBD1, 5 bases. Per the germline V gene, CDR1 is MDHEN and CDR2 is SYDVKM. Trimming cost V 5 bases and J 1 base, with 11 bases left between them. The CDR3 loop spans 14 amino acids. The chain's CDR3 is CASSLRAENTEAFF. For the CDR3, the DNA is TGTGCCAGCAGTCTCAGGGCAGAGAACACTGAAGCTTTCTTT.

The rearrangement uses TRBV9 and TRBJ2-3; 7 positions agree with TRBD1. The CDR3 is made up of 15 amino acids. Trimming at V came to 2 bases and at J to 2 bases, leaving 5 bases not matched to a gene. Germline assignment: CDR1 SGDLS and CDR2 YYNGEE. CDR3 DNA: TGTGCCAGCAGCGTGGGACAGTCCCTCACAGATACGCAGTATTTT. It is translated as CASSVGQSLTDTQYF.

The chain carries TRBV15 and TRBJ1-4; TRBD1 matches 7 bases. The germline V gene encodes CDR1 LNHNV and CDR2 YYDKDF (reference sequence). The CDR3 extends over 15 amino acids. The J segment lost 4 bases and the V segment lost 5 bases, leaving 7 bases of the junction unmatched. The CDR3 coding sequence is TGTGCCACCAGCCAACGGGACAGCCATAATGAAAAACTGTTTTTT. Amino acids: CATSQRDSHNEKLFF.